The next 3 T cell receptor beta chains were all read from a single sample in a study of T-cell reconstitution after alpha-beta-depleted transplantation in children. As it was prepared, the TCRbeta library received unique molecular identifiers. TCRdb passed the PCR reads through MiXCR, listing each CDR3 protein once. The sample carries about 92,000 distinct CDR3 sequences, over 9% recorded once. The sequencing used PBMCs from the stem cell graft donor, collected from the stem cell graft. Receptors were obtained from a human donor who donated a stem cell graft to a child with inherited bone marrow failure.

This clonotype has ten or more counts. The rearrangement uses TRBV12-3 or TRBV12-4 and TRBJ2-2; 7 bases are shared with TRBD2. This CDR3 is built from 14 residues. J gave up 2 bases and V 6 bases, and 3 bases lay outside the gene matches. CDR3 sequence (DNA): TGTGCCAGCAGCCCGACTAGCAACACCGGGGAGCTGTTTTTT. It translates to CASSPTSNTGELFF.

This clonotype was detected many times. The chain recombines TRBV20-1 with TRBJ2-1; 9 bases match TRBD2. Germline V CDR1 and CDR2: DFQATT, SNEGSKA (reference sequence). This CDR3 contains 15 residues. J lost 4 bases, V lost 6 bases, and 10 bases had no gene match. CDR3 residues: CSAIETSGRYNEQFF. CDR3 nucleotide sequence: TGCAGTGCGATCGAGACTAGCGGACGGTACAATGAGCAGTTCTTC.

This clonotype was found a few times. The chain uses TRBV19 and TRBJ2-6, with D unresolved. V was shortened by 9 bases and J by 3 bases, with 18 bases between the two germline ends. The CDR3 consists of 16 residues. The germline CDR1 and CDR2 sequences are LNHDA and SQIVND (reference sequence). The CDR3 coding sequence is TGTGCCAGCAACCAAGGAGACCTTAGTGGGGCCAACGTCCTGACTTTC. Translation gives CASNQGDLSGANVLTF.